The 6 T cell receptor beta chains below all came from one sample that was sequenced in a study of Ad26.COV2.S vaccination and SARS-CoV-2 variants. TCRdb's table, derived via immunoSEQ multiplex PCR, lists solely in-frame clones and lacks some. This table has approximately 500,000 clones, roughly 89% appearing once. Treatment of the sample: 15 to 20 received Ad26.COV2.S at low or high dose, single or two shots; about 5 received placebo; per-sample allocation not given. Day 63 after the first vaccine or placebo injection was the time point for sampling. The sample consisted of peripheral blood, taken in a trial of Ad26.COV2.S vaccine versus placebo. The receptors were sampled from a person aged 18-60 years who received the Ad26.COV2.S COVID-19 vaccine or a placebo.

V is TRBV11-1 and J is TRBJ2-1, with 10 bases aligning to TRBD2. CDR3 length: 14 amino acids. Germline lookup yields CDR1 SGHAT and CDR2 FQDESV (reference sequence). Unmatched junction bases numbered 5, after V lost 5 bases and J lost 7 bases. The CDR3 bases are TGTGCCAGCAGCCCCACAGCGGGAGGGAATGAGCAGTTCTTC. Amino acid sequence: CASSPTAGGNEQFF.

The chain links TRBV10-3 to TRBJ2-1, with 10 bases aligning to TRBD2. The ends lost 10 bases at V and 0 bases at J; junction bases unmatched: 12. This CDR3 contains 17 residues. The germline gives CDR1 ENHRY, CDR2 SYGVKD. The CDR3 loop is CATRLAGPSSSYNEQFF. The CDR3 nucleotides read TGTGCCACCAGACTAGCGGGTCCCTCGAGCTCCTACAATGAGCAGTTCTTC.

J is TRBJ2-1 and V is TRBV3-1 (or the pseudogene TRBV3-2); no definite D call. Between the trimmed V and J ends, which lost 4 bases and 6 bases, there was a span of 7 bases. The CDR3 covers 12 residues. CDR1 is LGHDT, CDR2 YNNKEL, per germline (reference sequence). The chain's CDR3 is CASSRRTNEQFF. CDR3 bases: TGTGCCAGCAGCCGTCGGACCAATGAGCAGTTCTTC.

The rearrangement joins TRBV5-6 to TRBJ1-5; D remains ambiguous. Trimming pared 4 bases from V and 5 bases from J, leaving 10 bases between. The germline CDR1 and CDR2 sequences are SGHDT and YYEEEE. The CDR3 extends over 13 amino acids. CDR3 loop: CASSRFNYQPQHF. The CDR3 nucleotides read TGTGCCAGCAGCCGCTTCAATTATCAGCCCCAGCATTTT.

The sample holds one count of this clone. V is TRBV5-6 and J is TRBJ1-3; unclear D gene. This CDR3 is built from 16 residues. Trimming left V 2 bases short and J 4 bases short, with 16 bases between. CDR1 SGHDT and CDR2 YYEEEE come from the germline V gene. The CDR3 nucleotides are TGTGCCAGCAGCTTCAATTTTGGCAGGCGAGGAAACACCATATATTTT. Its protein product is CASSFNFGRRGNTIYF.

V is TRBV21-1 and J is TRBJ2-1; the listed D gene, TRBD1, was not tested against the DNA. TRBV21-1 is a known pseudogene. CDR3 length equals 17 residues. CDR3 sequence: CASSKTRTGPPDNEQFF. The CDR3 DNA sequence: TGTGCCAGCAGCAAAACTCGGACAGGGCCCCCCGACAATGAGCAGTTCTTC.